The T cell receptor (beta chain) described here comes from a study of OX40 agonist ivuxolimab in advanced cancers. Context from the whole study: The costimulatory receptor OX40 (CD134) was targeted by ivuxolimab, a fully human IgG2 agonistic monoclonal antibody. Intravenous ivuxolimab was administered to patients every 2 weeks at six dose levels: 0.01, 0.1, 0.3, 1.5, 3 and 10 mg/kg. Among the approximately 50 dose-escalation patients, around 20 had hepatocellular carcinoma, roughly 15 melanoma, 9 renal cell carcinoma and 9 head and neck cancer. The dose-escalation cohort was over 70% male with a mean age of 60 years, ranging from roughly 20 to 85. Prior anti-PD-1, anti-PD-L1 or anti-CTLA-4 therapy was permitted, and approximately 42% of dose-escalation patients had received checkpoint inhibitors. Partial responses occurred in three dose-escalation patients, of whom one had hepatocellular carcinoma and two had cutaneous melanoma. Peripheral TCRbeta sequencing was intended to test whether TCR sequence diversity was altered and clonal T-cell expansion was caused by ivuxolimab. The paper covers the monotherapy dose-escalation part of the phase I ivuxolimab trial, which included N = 52 patients.

Genomic DNA was extracted from sorted cells for sequencing of the TCRbeta CDR3 region. TCRbeta CDR3 regions were sequenced using the immunoSEQ Assay. TCRdb mirrors the immuneACCESS table, restricted to in-frame sequences. Some clones are absent from its copies; in checked studies, under half trace to an unresolved V gene, and the reason for the others is unknown. The table for this sample lists about 88,000 clones; more than 80% of them were counted only once. The ten biggest clones cover 0.2% to 0.25% of the sample. CDR1 and CDR2, per the germline V gene, are ENHRY and SYGVKD. Reading from cysteine to phenylalanine, the CDR3 counts 13 amino acids. The read is trimmed to its CDR3 DNA, 39 bases read in frame from base 1. Trimmed from V: 6 bases; trimmed from J: 3 bases; junction bases lacking a gene match: 3. The trial excluded patients who had a history of autoimmune disease or who were on systemic immunosuppression. Peripheral blood for TCR sequencing was collected from all dose cohorts at baseline, on cycle 4 day 1, and on cycle 7 day 1. Samples were obtained from an open-label, multicenter, first-in-human phase I dose-escalation trial of ivuxolimab. The trial enrolled adults with locally advanced or metastatic head and neck squamous cell, hepatocellular, melanoma or renal cell carcinoma. CD4+ and CD8+ T cells were sorted separately from peripheral blood before TCR sequencing.

On the study overall, not on this receptor specifically: In partial responders in the 0.1-3.0 mg/kg groups, normalized peripheral clonal expansion was found to be among the lowest, especially among CD8+ T cells. At doses from 0.1 to 3.0 mg/kg, clonal expansion was seen in both CD4+ and CD8+ blood T cells between baseline and week 6. Antigen specificity was not determined for the clonally expanded peripheral T cells. On average, CD8+ T cells showed more expanded clones than CD4+ T cells after ivuxolimab. Low levels of normalized T-cell clonal expansion were also seen in some patients who did not respond.

With respect to this clone: Its recognized antigen is unknown. No base-level quality is on record; no much larger clone is a single base apart.

In this chain, TRBV10-3 is recombined with TRBJ1-1; a stretch of 8 junction bases matches TRBD1. This TCR was recovered from an adult with an advanced solid tumor such as melanoma, head and neck, liver or kidney cancer. Sequenced here: CD4+ or CD8+ T cells sorted from blood, sampled in a trial of the OX40 agonist ivuxolimab. The DNA is TGTGCCATCAGGGACAGGGACGACACTGAAGCTTTCTTT. This gives the protein CAIRDRDDTEAFF.